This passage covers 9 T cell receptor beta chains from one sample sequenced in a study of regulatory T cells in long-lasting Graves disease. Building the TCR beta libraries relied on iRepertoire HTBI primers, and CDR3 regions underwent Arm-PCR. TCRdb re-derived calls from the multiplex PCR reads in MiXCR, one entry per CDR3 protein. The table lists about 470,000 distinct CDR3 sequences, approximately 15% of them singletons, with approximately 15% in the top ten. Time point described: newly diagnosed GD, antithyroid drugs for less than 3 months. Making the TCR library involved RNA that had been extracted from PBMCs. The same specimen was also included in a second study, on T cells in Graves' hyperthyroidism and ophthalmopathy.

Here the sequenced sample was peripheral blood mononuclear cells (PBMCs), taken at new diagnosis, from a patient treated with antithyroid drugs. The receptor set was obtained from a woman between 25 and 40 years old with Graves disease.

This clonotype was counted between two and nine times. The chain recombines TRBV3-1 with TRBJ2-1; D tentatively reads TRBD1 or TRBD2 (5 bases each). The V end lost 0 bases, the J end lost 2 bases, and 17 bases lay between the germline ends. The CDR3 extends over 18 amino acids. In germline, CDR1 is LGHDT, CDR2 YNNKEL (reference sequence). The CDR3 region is CASSQDLGRDPAYNEQFF. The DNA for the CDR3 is TGTGCCAGCAGCCAAGATTTGGGTAGGGACCCAGCCTACAATGAGCAGTTCTTC.

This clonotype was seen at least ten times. The CDR3 spells CASSLSFSPYEQYF. CDR3 nucleotide sequence: TGTGCCAGCAGCTTGTCTTTCAGCCCCTACGAGCAGTACTTC. The chain has TRBV5-6 and TRBJ2-7, with unresolved D. The V gene's germline CDR1 is SGHDT and CDR2 YYEEEE. Trimming removed 1 base from V and 2 bases from J, with 10 bases in between. This CDR3 has 14 amino acids. Supplemented by reference TRBV5-6 and TRBJ2-7, the full variable domain reads DAGVTQSPTHLIKTRGQQVTLRCSPKSGHDTVSWYQQALGQGPQFIFQYYEEEERQRGNFPDRFSGHQFPNYSSELNVNALLLGDSALYLCASSLSFSPYEQYFGPGTRLTVT.

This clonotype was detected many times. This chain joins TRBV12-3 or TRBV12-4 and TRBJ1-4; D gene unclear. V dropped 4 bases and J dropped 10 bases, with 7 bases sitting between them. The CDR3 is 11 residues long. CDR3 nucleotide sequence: TGTGCCAGCAGTTCCCGGGGAAAACTGTTTTTT. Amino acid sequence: CASSSRGKLFF.

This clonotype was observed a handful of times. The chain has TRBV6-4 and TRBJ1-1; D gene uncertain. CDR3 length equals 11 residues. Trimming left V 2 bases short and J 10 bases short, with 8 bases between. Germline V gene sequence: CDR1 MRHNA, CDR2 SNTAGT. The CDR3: CASSDLGGAFF. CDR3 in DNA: TGTGCCAGCAGTGACCTCGGAGGAGCTTTCTTT.

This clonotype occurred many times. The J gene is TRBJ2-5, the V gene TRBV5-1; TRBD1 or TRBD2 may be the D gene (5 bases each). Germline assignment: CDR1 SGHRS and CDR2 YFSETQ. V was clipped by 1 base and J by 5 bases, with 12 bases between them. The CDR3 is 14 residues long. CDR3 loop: CASSLRGFWETQYF. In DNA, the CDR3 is TGCGCCAGCAGCTTGCGGGGCTTTTGGGAGACCCAGTACTTC.

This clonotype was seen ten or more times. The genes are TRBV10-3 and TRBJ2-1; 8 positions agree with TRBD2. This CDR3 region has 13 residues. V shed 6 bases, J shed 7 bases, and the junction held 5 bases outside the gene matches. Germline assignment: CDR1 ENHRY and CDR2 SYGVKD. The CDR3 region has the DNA TGTGCCATCAGAGAGCGGGAGAGGAATGAGCAGTTCTTC. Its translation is CAIRERERNEQFF.

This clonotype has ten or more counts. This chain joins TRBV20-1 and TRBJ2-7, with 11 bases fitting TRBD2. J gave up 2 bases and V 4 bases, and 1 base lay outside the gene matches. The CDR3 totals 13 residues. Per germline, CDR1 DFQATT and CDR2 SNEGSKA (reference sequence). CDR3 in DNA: TGCAGTGCTACGGGACTAGCGGCCTACGAGCAGTACTTC. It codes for CSATGLAAYEQYF.

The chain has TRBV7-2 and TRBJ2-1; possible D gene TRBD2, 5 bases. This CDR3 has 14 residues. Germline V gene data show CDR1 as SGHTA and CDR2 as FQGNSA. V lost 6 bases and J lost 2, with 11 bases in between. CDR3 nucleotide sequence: TGTGCCAGCAGTGAGGGTCCGGCCTACAATGAGCAGTTCTTC. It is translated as CASSEGPAYNEQFF.

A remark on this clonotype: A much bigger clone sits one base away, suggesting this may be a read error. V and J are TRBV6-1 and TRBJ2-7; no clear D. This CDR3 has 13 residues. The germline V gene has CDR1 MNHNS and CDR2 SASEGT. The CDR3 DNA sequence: TGTGCCGGCAGTCCAGCTATCTCCTACGAGCAGTACTTC. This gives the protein CAGSPAISYEQYF.